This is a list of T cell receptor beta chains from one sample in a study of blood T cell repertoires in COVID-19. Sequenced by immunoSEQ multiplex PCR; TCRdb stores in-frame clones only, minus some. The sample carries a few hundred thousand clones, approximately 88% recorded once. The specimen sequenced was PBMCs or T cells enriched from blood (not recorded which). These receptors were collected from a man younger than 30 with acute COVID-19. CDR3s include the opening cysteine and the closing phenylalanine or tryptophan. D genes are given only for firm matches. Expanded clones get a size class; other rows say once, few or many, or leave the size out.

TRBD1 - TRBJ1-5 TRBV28 CASSAYGQGYSNQPQHF TGTGCCAGCAGCGCGTACGGACAGGGCTATAGCAATCAGCCCCAGCATTTT
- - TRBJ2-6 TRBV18 CASSPFLWTDGANVLTF TGTGCCAGCTCACCATTCTTATGGACAGATGGGGCCAACGTCCTGACTTTC
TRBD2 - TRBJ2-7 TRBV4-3 CASSQAIGTSASSYEQYF TGCGCCAGCAGCCAAGCAATCGGGACTAGCGCGAGCTCCTACGAGCAGTACTTC
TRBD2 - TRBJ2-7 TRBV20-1 CSASITTGGPYEQYF TGCAGTGCTAGTATCACAACGGGAGGGCCCTACGAGCAGTACTTC
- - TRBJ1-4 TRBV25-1 CASSHGKANEKLFF TGTGCCAGCAGTCACGGGAAGGCTAATGAAAAACTGTTTTTT
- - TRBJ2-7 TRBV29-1 CSVRVSSYEQYF TGCAGCGTGCGCGTAAGCTCCTACGAGCAGTACTTC
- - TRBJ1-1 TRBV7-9 CASSLDSRGRAFF TGTGCCAGCAGCTTAGATTCCAGGGGTAGGGCTTTCTTT
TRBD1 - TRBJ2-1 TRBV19 CASSSGQGPGDEQFF TGTGCCAGTAGTTCGGGACAGGGGCCTGGGGATGAGCAGTTCTTC
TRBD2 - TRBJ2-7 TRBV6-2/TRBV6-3 CASSYGTSGSRTYEQYF TGTGCCAGCAGTTACGGGACTAGCGGGAGTAGGACCTACGAGCAGTACTTC
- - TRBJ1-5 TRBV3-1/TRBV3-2 CASSQSGGGNQPQHF TGTGCCAGCAGCCAATCGGGAGGGGGCAATCAGCCCCAGCATTTT
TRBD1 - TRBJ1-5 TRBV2 CASSAPGGGQPQHF TGTGCCAGCAGTGCTCCAGGGGGCGGCCAGCCCCAGCATTTT
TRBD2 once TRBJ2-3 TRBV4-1 CASRKNPRASGISTDTQYF TGCGCCAGCAGGAAAAATCCTAGGGCTAGCGGGATTAGCACAGATACGCAGTATTTT
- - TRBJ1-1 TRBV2 CAIRGLRTEAFF TGTGCCATCCGCGGTCTGAGAACTGAAGCTTTCTTT
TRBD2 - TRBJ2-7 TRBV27 CASSLLGGRGEQYF TGTGCCAGCAGTTTACTGGGCGGGAGGGGCGAGCAGTACTTC
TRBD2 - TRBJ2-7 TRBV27 CASSSLQLSAGENYEQYF TGTGCCAGCAGTTCCCTCCAACTTTCAGCGGGAGAGAACTACGAGCAGTACTTC
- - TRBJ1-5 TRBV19 CASKTTNQPQHF TGTGCCAGTAAGACAACCAATCAGCCCCAGCATTTT
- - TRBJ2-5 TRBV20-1 CSASKRSQETQYF TGCAGTGCTAGTAAGCGGAGCCAAGAGACCCAGTACTTC
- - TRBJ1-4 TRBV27 CASSGLDSNEKLFF TGTGCCAGCAGTGGGTTGGACAGCAATGAAAAACTGTTTTTT
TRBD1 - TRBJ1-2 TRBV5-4 CASSPTTGAANYGYTF TGTGCCAGCAGCCCGACGACAGGGGCCGCTAACTATGGCTACACCTTC
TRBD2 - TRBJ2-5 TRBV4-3 CASSQDPGTSGRAQYF TGCGCCAGCAGCCAAGATCCCGGGACTAGCGGGAGGGCCCAGTACTTC
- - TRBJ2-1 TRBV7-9 CASSARGSERSYNEQFF TGTGCCAGCAGCGCACGGGGGAGCGAGCGCTCCTACAATGAGCAGTTCTTC
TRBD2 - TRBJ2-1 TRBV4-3 CASSQDLAGEIEQFF TGCGCCAGCAGCCAAGATCTAGCGGGAGAAATTGAGCAGTTCTTC
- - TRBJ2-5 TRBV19 CASSIGQEETQYF TGTGCCAGTAGTATAGGACAGGAAGAGACCCAGTACTTC
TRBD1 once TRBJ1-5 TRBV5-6 CASSLGTGSNQPQHF TGTGCCAGCAGCTTGGGGACAGGGAGCAATCAGCCCCAGCATTTT
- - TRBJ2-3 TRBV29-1 CSVWQGGGDTQYF TGCAGCGTTTGGCAGGGGGGTGGAGATACGCAGTATTTT
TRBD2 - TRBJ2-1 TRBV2 CASSDTAGAVSSYNEQFF TGTGCCAGCAGTGATACAGCGGGAGCCGTTAGCTCCTACAATGAGCAGTTCTTC
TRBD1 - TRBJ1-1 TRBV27 CASSLSTGGEAFF TGTGCCAGCAGTTTATCGACAGGGGGTGAAGCTTTCTTT
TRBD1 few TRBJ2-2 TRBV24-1 CATRPGTDTGELFF TGTGCCACCAGGCCCGGGACAGACACCGGGGAGCTGTTTTTT
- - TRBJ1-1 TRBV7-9 CASSADRTVEAFF TGTGCCAGCAGCGCCGACAGGACCGTTGAAGCTTTCTTT
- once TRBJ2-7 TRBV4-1 CASSQVFGYEQYF TGCGCCAGCAGCCAAGTATTCGGCTACGAGCAGTACTTC
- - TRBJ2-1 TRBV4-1 CASSLTSNSYNEQFF TGCGCCAGCAGCCTTACTAGCAATTCCTACAATGAGCAGTTCTTC
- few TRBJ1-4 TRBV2 CASSAPPQATNEKLFF TGTGCCAGCAGTGCCCCCCCGCAGGCAACTAATGAAAAACTGTTTTTT
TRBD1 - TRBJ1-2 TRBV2 CASSRRGQDLYGYTF TGTGCCAGCAGTCGCCGCGGACAGGATCTTTATGGCTACACCTTC
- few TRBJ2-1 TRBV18 CASSPVEGSSSYNEQFF TGTGCCAGCTCACCCGTAGAGGGAAGTAGCTCCTACAATGAGCAGTTCTTC
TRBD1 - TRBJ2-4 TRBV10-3 CAISDNLGQGRDIQYF TGTGCCATCAGTGACAACCTGGGACAGGGGAGGGACATTCAGTACTTC
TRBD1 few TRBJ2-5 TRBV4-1 CASSQRTGRGFGETQYF TGCGCCAGCAGCCAGAGGACAGGGCGCGGCTTTGGGGAGACCCAGTACTTC
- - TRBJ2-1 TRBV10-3 CAISETGNEQFF TGTGCCATCAGTGAGACAGGTAATGAGCAGTTCTTC
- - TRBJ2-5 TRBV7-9 CASSPGRRGAQETQYF TGTGCCAGCAGCCCAGGGCGTCGGGGGGCCCAAGAGACCCAGTACTTC
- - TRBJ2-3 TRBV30 CAWSVGRNTDTQYF TGTGCCTGGAGTGTGGGCAGAAACACAGATACGCAGTATTTT
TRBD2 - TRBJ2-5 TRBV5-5 CASRTSGRDVETQYF TGTGCCAGCAGGACTAGCGGGAGGGATGTCGAGACCCAGTACTTC
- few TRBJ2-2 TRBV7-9 CASSLNSGSNTGELFF TGTGCCAGCAGCTTAAATAGCGGCTCGAACACCGGGGAGCTGTTTTTT
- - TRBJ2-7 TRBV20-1 CSATGEDEQYF TGCAGTGCTACTGGGGAGGACGAGCAGTACTTC
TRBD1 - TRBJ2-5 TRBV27 CASSLRDRGETQYF TGTGCCAGCAGTCTCCGGGACAGGGGAGAGACCCAGTACTTC
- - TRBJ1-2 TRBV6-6 CASTGDNYGYTF TGTGCCAGCACTGGAGATAACTATGGCTACACCTTC
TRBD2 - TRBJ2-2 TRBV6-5 CASRDYNGRTGELFF TGTGCCAGCAGGGACTATAACGGGAGGACCGGGGAGCTGTTTTTT
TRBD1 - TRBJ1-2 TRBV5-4 CASSLGQGAEYSGYTF TGTGCCAGCAGCTTGGGACAGGGGGCGGAGTATAGTGGCTACACCTTC
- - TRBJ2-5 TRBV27 CASSTYPGQETQYF TGTGCCAGCAGTACTTATCCGGGACAAGAGACCCAGTACTTC
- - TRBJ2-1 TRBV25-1 CASSPLTGNNEQFF TGTGCCAGCAGTCCGTTGACAGGAAACAATGAGCAGTTCTTC
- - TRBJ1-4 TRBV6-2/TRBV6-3 CASSPGLGSAKLFF TGTGCCAGCAGTCCGGGCCTCGGGAGTGCAAAACTGTTTTTT
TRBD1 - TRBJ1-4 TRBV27 CASSLIRDRDEKLFF TGTGCCAGCAGTTTAATTCGGGACAGGGATGAAAAACTGTTTTTT
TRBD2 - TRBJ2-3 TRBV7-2 CASSFKAGGTDTQYF TGTGCCAGCAGCTTCAAAGCGGGAGGAACGGATACGCAGTATTTT
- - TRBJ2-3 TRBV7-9 CASSGEVTDTQYF TGTGCCAGCAGCGGGGAGGTCACAGATACGCAGTATTTT
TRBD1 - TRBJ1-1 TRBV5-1 CASSAVGGDMNTEAFF TGCGCCAGCAGCGCGGTAGGGGGCGATATGAACACTGAAGCTTTCTTT
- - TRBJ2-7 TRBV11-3 CASSLFSQASYEQYF TGTGCCAGCAGCTTATTCTCACAGGCCTCCTACGAGCAGTACTTC
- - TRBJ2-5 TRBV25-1 CASSDRLLETQYF TGTGCCAGCAGTGACAGGCTGTTGGAGACCCAGTACTTC